This TCR beta chain derives from a study of OX40 agonist ivuxolimab in advanced cancers. Across the whole study: Patients got intravenous ivuxolimab at 0.01 to 10 mg/kg every 2 weeks.

As regards this clone: Its target is not known.

Study results and limitations: Clonal expansion was seen in CD4+ and CD8+ blood T cells by week 6 at 0.1 to 3.0 mg/kg. Relative to CD4+, CD8+ T cells held more expanded clones on average.

Produced via immunoSEQ multiplex PCR; TCRdb's table is partial and in-frame only. The table shows about 69,000 clones, with more than 75% occurring only once. The timepoints at which blood was sampled were baseline, cycle 4 day 1, and cycle 7 day 1. The source was CD4+ or CD8+ T cells sorted from blood, collected in a trial of the OX40 agonist ivuxolimab. The receptor's source is an adult with an advanced solid tumor such as melanoma, head and neck, liver or kidney cancer.

CDR3 region: CASSSGFSSYEQYF. CDR3 coding DNA: TGTGCCAGCAGTAGCGGGTTCAGCTCCTACGAGCAGTACTTC. The rearrangement links TRBV6-1 to TRBJ2-7; TRBD2 might be the D (6 bases). This CDR3 contains 14 residues. Trimming removed 5 bases at V and 0 bases at J, with 11 bases between. The germline V gene has CDR1 MNHNS and CDR2 SASEGT.